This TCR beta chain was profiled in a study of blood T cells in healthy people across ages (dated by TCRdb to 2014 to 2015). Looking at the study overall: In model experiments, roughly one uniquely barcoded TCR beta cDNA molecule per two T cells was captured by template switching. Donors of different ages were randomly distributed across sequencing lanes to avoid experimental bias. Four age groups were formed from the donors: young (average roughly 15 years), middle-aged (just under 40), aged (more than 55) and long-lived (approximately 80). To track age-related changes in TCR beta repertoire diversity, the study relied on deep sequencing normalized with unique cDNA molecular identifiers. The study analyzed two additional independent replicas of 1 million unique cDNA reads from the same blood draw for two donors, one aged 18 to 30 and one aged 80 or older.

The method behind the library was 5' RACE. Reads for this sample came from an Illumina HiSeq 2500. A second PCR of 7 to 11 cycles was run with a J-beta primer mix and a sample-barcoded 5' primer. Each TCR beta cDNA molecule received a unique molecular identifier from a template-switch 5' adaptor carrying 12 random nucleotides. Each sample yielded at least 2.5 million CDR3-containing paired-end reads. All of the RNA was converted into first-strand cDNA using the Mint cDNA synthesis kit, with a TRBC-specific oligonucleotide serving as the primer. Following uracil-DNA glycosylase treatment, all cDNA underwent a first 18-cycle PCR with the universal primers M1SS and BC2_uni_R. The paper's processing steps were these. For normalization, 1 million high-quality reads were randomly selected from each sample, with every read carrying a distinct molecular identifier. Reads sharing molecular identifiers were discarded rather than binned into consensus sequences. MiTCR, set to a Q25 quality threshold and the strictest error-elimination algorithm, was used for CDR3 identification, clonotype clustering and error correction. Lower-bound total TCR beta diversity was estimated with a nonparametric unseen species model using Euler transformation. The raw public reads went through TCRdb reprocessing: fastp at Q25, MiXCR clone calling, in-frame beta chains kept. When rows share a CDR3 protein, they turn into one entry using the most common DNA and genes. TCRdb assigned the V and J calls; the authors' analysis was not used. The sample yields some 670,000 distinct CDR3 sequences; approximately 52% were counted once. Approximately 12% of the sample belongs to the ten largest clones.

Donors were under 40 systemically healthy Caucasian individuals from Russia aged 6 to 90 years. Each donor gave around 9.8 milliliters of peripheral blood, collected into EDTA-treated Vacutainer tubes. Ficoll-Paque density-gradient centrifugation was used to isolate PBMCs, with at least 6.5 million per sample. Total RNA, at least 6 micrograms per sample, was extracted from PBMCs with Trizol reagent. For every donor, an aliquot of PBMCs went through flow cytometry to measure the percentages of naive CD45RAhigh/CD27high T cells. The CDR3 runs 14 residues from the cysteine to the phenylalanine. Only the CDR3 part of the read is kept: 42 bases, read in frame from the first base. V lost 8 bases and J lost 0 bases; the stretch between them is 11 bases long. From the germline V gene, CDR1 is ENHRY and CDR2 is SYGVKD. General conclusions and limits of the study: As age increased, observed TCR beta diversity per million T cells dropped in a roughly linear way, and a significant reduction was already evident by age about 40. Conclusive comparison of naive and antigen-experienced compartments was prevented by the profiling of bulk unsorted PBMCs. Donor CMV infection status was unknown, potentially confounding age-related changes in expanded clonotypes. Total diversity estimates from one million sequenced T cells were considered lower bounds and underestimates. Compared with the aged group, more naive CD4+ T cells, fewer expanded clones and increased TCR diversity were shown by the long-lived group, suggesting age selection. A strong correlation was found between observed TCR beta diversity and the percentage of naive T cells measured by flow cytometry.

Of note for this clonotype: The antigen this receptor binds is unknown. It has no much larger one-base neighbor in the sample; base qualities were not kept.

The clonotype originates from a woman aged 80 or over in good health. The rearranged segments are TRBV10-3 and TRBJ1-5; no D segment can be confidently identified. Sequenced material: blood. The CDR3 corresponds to CAIDDGNSNQPQHF. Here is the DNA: TGTGCCATCGACGACGGAAATAGCAATCAGCCCCAGCATTTT.